The clone carrying this T cell receptor beta chain appeared a single time. The data derive from a study of cytomegalovirus exposure and HLA in healthy donors. PCR used 60 Vbeta primers and 13 Jbeta primers. The method was immunoSEQ multiplex PCR; TCRdb's version includes in-frame clones alone and lacks a portion of them. Of about 270,000 clones listed, about 75% are singletons. CDR1 is SNHLY, CDR2 FYNNEI, per germline. The CDR3 has 14 residues. Losses at the gene ends were 3 bases for V and 3 bases for J; bases not matched to a gene: 3. This TCR came from a female donor in good health and CMV-seronegative. Material for sequencing was PBMCs. The chain couples TRBV2 to TRBJ2-7; TRBD2 agrees at 9 bases. CDR3 amino acids: CASSDKTSGYEQYF. The DNA of the CDR3 is TGTGCCAGCAGTGATAAGACTAGCGGCTACGAGCAGTACTTC.